This note documents a single T cell receptor beta chain sequence. This entry comes from a study of blood T cell repertoires in COVID-19. The overall study: Whether acute or convalescent, the COVID-19 samples came from the United States, Italy and Spain. Sample material is recorded as cDNA or gDNA derived from T cells, B-cell-depleted T cells, or PBMCs.

Germline-derived CDR1 and CDR2 are SGHRS and YFSETQ. This CDR3 comprises 15 residues. V shed 5 bases, J shed 5 bases, and the junction held 11 bases outside the gene matches. Authors' analysis steps: Scientists estimated how many nucleated cells there were by amplifying reference gene primers. TCRdb's table, derived via immunoSEQ multiplex PCR, lists solely in-frame clones and lacks some. That table gives V, J and clone size, and the DNA gave D and trimming. The sample comprises about 42,000 clones, 80% to 90% of which are singletons, and about 12% rests with the top ten. The TCR originated in a woman between 65 and 79 years old in a cohort sampled during active COVID-19. Sequencing was done on a sample of peripheral blood. The rearrangement uses TRBV5-1 and TRBJ1-2, with 8 bases fitting TRBD1. Here the CDR3 reads CASRPEGQAAYGYTF. CDR3 nucleotide sequence: TGCGCCAGCAGACCTGAGGGACAGGCGGCATATGGCTACACCTTC.